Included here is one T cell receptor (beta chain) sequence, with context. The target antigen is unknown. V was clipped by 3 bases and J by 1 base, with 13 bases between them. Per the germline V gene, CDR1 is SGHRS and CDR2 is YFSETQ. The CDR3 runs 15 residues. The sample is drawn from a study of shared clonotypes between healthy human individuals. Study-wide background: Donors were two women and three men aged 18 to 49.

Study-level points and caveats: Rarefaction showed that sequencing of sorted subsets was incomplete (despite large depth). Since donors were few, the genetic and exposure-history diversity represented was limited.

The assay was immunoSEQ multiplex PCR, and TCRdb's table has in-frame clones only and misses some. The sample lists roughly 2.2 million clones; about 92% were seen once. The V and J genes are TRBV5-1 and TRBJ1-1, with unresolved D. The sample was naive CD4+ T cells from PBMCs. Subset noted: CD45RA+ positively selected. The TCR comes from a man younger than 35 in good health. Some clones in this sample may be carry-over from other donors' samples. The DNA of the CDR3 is TGCGCCAGCAGCTCGCGGACTCACGGGAACACTGAAGCTTTCTTT. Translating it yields CASSSRTHGNTEAFF. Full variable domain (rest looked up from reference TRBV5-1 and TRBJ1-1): KAGVTQTPRYLIKTRGQQVTLSCSPISGHRSVSWYQQTPGQGLQFLFEYFSETQRNKGNFPGRFSGRQFSNSRSEMNVSTLELGDSALYLCASSSRTHGNTEAFFGQGTRLTVV.